This TCR beta chain was sequenced during a study of blood T cell repertoires in COVID-19. Trimming stripped 1 base from V and 0 bases from J, with 3 bases between. The CDR3 is 13 residues long. Looked up from germline, CDR1 is LGHNT and CDR2 is FRNRAP. This clone was recorded once. Study members were between about 18 and 100 years old and lived in 20 to 30 US regions. Sequencing used immunoSEQ multiplex PCR; TCRdb keeps in-frame clones, though not all of them. The sample has about 220,000 clones; roughly 89% are singletons. The specimen sequenced was PBMCs or T cells enriched from blood (not recorded which). The chain is built from TRBV12-5 and TRBJ1-2; unclear D gene. The TCR was taken from a middle-aged woman with acute COVID-19. In DNA form, the CDR3 reads TGTGCTAGTGGTTTGGCTCCTAACTATGGCTACACCTTC. Its protein product is CASGLAPNYGYTF.